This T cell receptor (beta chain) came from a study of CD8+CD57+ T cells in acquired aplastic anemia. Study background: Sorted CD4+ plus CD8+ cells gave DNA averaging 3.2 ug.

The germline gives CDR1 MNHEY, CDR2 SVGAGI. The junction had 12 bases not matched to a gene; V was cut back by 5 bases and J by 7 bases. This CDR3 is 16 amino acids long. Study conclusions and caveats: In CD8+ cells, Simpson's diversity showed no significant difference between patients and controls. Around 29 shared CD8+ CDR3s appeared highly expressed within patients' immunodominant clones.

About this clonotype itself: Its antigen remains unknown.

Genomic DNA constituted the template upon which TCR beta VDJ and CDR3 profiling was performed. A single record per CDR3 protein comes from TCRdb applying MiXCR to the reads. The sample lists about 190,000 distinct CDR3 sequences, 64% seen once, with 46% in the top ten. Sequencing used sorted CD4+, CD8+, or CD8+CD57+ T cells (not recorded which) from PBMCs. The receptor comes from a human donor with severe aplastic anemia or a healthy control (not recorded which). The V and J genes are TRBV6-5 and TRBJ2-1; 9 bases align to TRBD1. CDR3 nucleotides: TGTGCCAGCAGTAAGAATCCGGGACAGGGTGCTAATGAGCAGTTCTTC. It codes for CASSKNPGQGANEQFF.